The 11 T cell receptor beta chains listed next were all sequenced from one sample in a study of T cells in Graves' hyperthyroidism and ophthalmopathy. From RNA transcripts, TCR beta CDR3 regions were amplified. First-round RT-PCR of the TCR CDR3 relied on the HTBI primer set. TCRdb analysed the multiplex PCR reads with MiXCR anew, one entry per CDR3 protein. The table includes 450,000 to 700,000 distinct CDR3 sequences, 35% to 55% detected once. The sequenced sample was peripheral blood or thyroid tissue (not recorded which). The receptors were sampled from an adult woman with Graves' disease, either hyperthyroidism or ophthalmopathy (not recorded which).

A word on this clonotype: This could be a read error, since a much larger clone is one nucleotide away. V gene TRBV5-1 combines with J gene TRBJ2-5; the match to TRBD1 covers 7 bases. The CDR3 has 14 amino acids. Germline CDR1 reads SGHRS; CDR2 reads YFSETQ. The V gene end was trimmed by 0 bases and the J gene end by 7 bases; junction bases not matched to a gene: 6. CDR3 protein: CASSLGRGTATQYF. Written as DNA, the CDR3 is TGCGCCAGCAGCTTGGGCAGGGGGACAGCGACCCAGTACTTC.

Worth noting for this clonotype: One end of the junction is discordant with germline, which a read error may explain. The CDR3 sequence is CACSATSNQETQYF. Written as DNA, the CDR3 is TGTGCCTGCAGTGCTACCAGCAACCAAGAGACCCAGTACTTC. The chain links TRBV25-1 to TRBJ2-5; D not certain. Germline V CDR1 and CDR2: MGHDK, SYGVNS. The length of the CDR3 is 14 residues.

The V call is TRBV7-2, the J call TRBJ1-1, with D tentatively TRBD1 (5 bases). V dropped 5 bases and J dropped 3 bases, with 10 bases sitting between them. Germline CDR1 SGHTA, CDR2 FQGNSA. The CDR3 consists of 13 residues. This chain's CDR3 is CASSRGTYTEAFF. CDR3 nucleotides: TGTGCCAGCAGCCGCGGGACCTACACTGAAGCTTTCTTT. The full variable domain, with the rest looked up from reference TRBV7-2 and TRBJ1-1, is GAGVSQSPSNKVTEKGKDVELRCDPISGHTALYWYRQSLGQGLEFLIYFQGNSAPDKSGLPSDRFSAERTGGSVSTLTIQRTQQEDSAVYLCASSRGTYTEAFFGQGTRLTVV.

The DNA of the CDR3 is TGTGCCAGCAGCGCGGGAGAGCTAACCGAGACCCAGTACTTC. This gives the protein CASSAGELTETQYF. J is TRBJ2-5 and V is TRBV7-9, with TRBD2 matching 7 bases. Germline V gene data show CDR1 as SEHNR and CDR2 as FQNEAQ (reference sequence). This CDR3 is built from 14 residues. V trimming: 5 bases; J trimming: 5 bases; junction bases outside the gene matches: 8.

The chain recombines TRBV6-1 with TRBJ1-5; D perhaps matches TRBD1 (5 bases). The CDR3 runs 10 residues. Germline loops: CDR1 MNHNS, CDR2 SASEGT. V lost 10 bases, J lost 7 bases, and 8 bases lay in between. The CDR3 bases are TGTGCCAACAGGTGGCAGCCCCAGCATTTT. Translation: CANRWQPQHF.

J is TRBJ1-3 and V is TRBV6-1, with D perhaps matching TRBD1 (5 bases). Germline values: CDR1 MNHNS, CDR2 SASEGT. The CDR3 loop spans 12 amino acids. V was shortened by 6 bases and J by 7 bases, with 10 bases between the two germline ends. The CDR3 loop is CASSRGTNTIYF. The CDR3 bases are TGTGCCAGCAGCCGGGGGACGAACACCATATATTTT.

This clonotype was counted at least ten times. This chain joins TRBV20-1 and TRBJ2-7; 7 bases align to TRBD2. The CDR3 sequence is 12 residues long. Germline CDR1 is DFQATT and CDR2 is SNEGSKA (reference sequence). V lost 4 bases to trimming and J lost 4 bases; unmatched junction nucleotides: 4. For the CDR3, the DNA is TGCAGTGCTATGGGACTACTTTACGAGCAGTACTTC. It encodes CSAMGLLYEQYF.

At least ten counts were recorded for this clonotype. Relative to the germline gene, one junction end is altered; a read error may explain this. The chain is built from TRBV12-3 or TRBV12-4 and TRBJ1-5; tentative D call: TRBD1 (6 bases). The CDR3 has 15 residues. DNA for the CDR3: TGCGCCAGCAGCCCAAGGGGGGATAGCAATCAGCCCCAGCATTTT. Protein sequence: CASSPRGDSNQPQHF.

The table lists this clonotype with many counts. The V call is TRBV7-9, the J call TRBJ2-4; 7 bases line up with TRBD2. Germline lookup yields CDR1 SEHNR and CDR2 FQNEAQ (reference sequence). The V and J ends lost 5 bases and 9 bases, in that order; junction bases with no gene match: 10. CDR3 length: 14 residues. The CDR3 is CASSPSGLDGIQYF. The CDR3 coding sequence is TGTGCCAGCAGCCCATCTGGACTAGATGGCATTCAGTACTTC.

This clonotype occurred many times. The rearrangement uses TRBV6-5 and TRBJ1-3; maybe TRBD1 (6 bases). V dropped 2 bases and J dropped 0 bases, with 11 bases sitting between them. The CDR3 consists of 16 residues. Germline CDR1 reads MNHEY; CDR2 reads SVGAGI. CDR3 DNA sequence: TGTGCCAGCAGTTACACGGGGGCCTACTCTGGAAACACCATATATTTT. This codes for CASSYTGAYSGNTIYF.

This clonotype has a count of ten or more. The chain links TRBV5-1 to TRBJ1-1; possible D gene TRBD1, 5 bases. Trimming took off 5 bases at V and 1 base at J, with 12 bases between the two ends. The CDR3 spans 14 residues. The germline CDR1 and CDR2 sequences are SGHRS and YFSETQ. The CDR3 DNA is TGCGCCAGCAGTTTGTCTGGGGGGAACACTGAAGCTTTCTTT. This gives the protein CASSLSGGNTEAFF.